Listed below are T cell receptor beta chains from one sample, sequenced in a study of glioma-infiltrating T cells after dendritic cell vaccination. Produced via immunoSEQ multiplex PCR; TCRdb's table is partial and in-frame only. The sample holds roughly 50,000 clones; 89% are singletons and the top ten take 5.3%. The material sequenced was blood, taken after dendritic cell vaccination. Receptors were obtained from a human donor with glioblastoma. Both conserved end residues are part of each CDR3. D genes are given only for firm matches. Clone size is given for some rows only: seen once, a few or many times, or a class if the clone is expanded.

J gene	D gene	V gene	clone size	CDR3 protein	CDR3 DNA
TRBJ2-5	NA	TRBV7-3	NA	CASSRGGAETQYF	TGTGCCAGCAGCCGAGGGGGGGCAGAGACCCAGTACTTC
TRBJ2-7	NA	TRBV6-6	NA	CASSYFSTSSYEQYF	TGTGCCAGCAGTTACTTCTCTACTAGTTCCTACGAGCAGTACTTC
TRBJ1-4	NA	TRBV4-1	NA	CASSQDRGSYEKLFF	TGCGCCAGCAGCCAAGATAGAGGGAGCTATGAAAAACTGTTTTTT
TRBJ1-5	NA	TRBV28	few	CASSLVRGGDQPQHF	TGTGCCAGCAGTTTAGTGAGGGGAGGGGATCAGCCCCAGCATTTT
TRBJ1-1	NA	TRBV7-9	NA	CASSFPDRQNTEAFF	TGTGCCAGCAGCTTTCCTGACAGGCAGAACACTGAAGCTTTCTTT
TRBJ2-3	TRBD2	TRBV28	once	CASSRSSGSSDTQYF	TGTGCCAGCAGTCGAAGTAGCGGGAGTTCAGATACGCAGTATTTT
TRBJ1-1	TRBD1	TRBV14	NA	CASSLQGLNTEAFF	TGTGCCAGCAGCCTACAGGGGCTTAACACTGAAGCTTTCTTT
TRBJ1-2	TRBD1	TRBV7-8	NA	CASSPTDRGFYGYTF	TGTGCCAGCAGCCCGACGGACAGGGGATTCTATGGCTACACCTTC
TRBJ2-1	TRBD2	TRBV19	NA	CASSIGGGSSYNEQFF	TGTGCCAGTAGTATAGGGGGCGGGAGCTCCTACAATGAGCAGTTCTTC
TRBJ1-5	NA	TRBV18	NA	CASSQINGNQPQHF	TGTGCCAGCTCACAGATCAACGGTAATCAGCCCCAGCATTTT
TRBJ2-1	TRBD2	TRBV7-3	NA	CASSLGLAGNEQFF	TGTGCCAGCAGCCTAGGACTAGCGGGCAATGAGCAGTTCTTC
TRBJ1-1	NA	TRBV7-2	NA	CASTPSSGLNTEAFF	TGTGCCAGCACCCCATCGTCAGGGTTGAACACTGAAGCTTTCTTT
TRBJ1-1	NA	TRBV27	NA	CASSLQDWRTEAFF	TGTGCCAGCAGTTTACAGGACTGGCGGACTGAAGCTTTCTTT
TRBJ2-7	NA	TRBV5-6	NA	CASSLRGPSGGQYF	TGTGCCAGCAGCTTAAGAGGTCCATCCGGGGGGCAGTACTTC
TRBJ1-2	NA	TRBV5-1	NA	CASSQEVQGGYTF	TGCGCCAGCAGCCAGGAAGTGCAGGGTGGCTACACCTTC
TRBJ1-2	NA	TRBV25-1	NA	CASSEDIYGYTF	TGTGCCAGCAGTGAAGACATCTATGGCTACACCTTC
TRBJ2-7	NA	TRBV6-1	NA	CASSERSPPYEQYF	TGTGCCAGCAGTGAGCGGAGTCCTCCCTACGAGCAGTACTTC
TRBJ2-6	NA	TRBV7-9	once	CASSLVAGVGSGANVLTF	TGTGCCAGCAGCTTAGTTGCCGGGGTCGGGTCTGGGGCCAACGTCCTGACTTTC
TRBJ1-4	NA	TRBV5-4	NA	CASSPGAGVNEKLFF	TGTGCCAGCAGCCCTGGAGCAGGGGTTAATGAAAAACTGTTTTTT
TRBJ2-7	NA	TRBV7-8	NA	CASSRLQSYEQYF	TGTGCCAGCAGCAGACTACAGAGCTACGAGCAGTACTTC
TRBJ1-2	NA	TRBV7-6	NA	CASSLGIGGNYGYTF	TGTGCCAGCAGCTTAGGGATCGGGGGTAACTATGGCTACACCTTC
TRBJ2-5	NA	TRBV5-1	NA	CASTNQETQYF	TGCGCCAGCACCAACCAAGAGACCCAGTACTTC
TRBJ1-4	NA	TRBV5-4	NA	CASSTYDSATNEKLFF	TGTGCCAGCAGCACCTATGACAGTGCAACTAATGAAAAACTGTTTTTT
TRBJ2-1	NA	TRBV10-3	NA	CAITGGGGNEQFF	TGTGCCATTACTGGAGGGGGGGGCAATGAGCAGTTCTTC
TRBJ1-1	TRBD1	TRBV13	NA	CASSSRTGIREGTEAFF	TGTGCCAGCAGCTCCCGGACAGGAATCAGAGAGGGCACTGAAGCTTTCTTT
TRBJ1-4	NA	TRBV6-1	NA	CASSVGGAGNEKLFF	TGTGCCAGCAGTGTTGGCGGGGCCGGTAATGAAAAACTGTTTTTT
TRBJ1-2	TRBD1	TRBV7-8	NA	CASSAMDRGNYGYTF	TGTGCCAGCAGCGCCATGGACAGGGGGAACTATGGCTACACCTTC
TRBJ2-7	NA	TRBV6-1	few	CAGQARDEQYF	TGTGCCGGACAAGCACGCGACGAGCAGTACTTC
TRBJ1-2	NA	TRBV5-6	once	CASSLMGFPGGYTF	TGTGCCAGCAGCTTAATGGGTTTCCCGGGAGGCTACACCTTC
TRBJ1-2	TRBD1	TRBV30	once	CAWNLGRGQGYTF	TGTGCCTGGAATCTCGGCAGGGGGCAAGGCTACACCTTC
TRBJ2-7	TRBD1	TRBV7-9	NA	CASSNRDRGSYEQYF	TGTGCCAGCAGTAACCGGGACAGGGGTTCCTACGAGCAGTACTTC
TRBJ1-2	NA	TRBV7-2	NA	CASSLGTMVYGYTF	TGTGCCAGCAGCTTAGGGACTATGGTCTATGGCTACACCTTC
TRBJ1-2	TRBD1	TRBV30	NA	CAWIVGETGASSYGYTF	TGTGCCTGGATCGTGGGAGAGACAGGGGCTTCCAGCTATGGCTACACCTTC
TRBJ2-7	NA	TRBV7-9	NA	CASRTGKAGEHEQYF	TGTGCCAGCAGAACAGGGAAGGCGGGAGAGCACGAGCAGTACTTC
TRBJ1-1	NA	TRBV28	NA	CATYTLNTEAFF	TGTGCCACCTATACCTTGAACACTGAAGCTTTCTTT
TRBJ1-1	TRBD1	TRBV6-1	few	CASRRQGNTEAFF	TGTGCCAGCCGGCGACAGGGAAACACTGAAGCTTTCTTT
TRBJ2-5	TRBD2	TRBV11-2	NA	CASSLDFRTSSGSQETQYF	TGTGCCAGCAGCTTAGACTTTCGTACGTCTAGCGGGAGTCAAGAGACCCAGTACTTC
TRBJ1-1	NA	TRBV18	NA	CASSPPIQVRGTEAFF	TGTGCCAGCTCACCACCAATACAAGTCCGAGGCACTGAAGCTTTCTTT
TRBJ2-1	TRBD2	TRBV5-6	NA	CASSSLGLGLGEQFF	TGTGCCAGCAGCTCCCTTGGACTAGGCCTGGGGGAGCAGTTCTTC
TRBJ2-5	NA	TRBV5-1	NA	CASTADRETQYF	TGCGCCAGCACCGCCGACAGGGAGACCCAGTACTTC
TRBJ1-5	NA	TRBV7-8	NA	CASSLASSNQPQHF	TGTGCCAGCAGCTTAGCGAGCAGCAATCAGCCCCAGCATTTT
TRBJ2-2	NA	TRBV7-2	NA	CASSLAQGTGELFF	TGTGCCAGCAGCTTAGCCCAGGGGACCGGGGAGCTGTTTTTT
TRBJ2-3	TRBD2	TRBV11-3	NA	CASSLRTSIDTQYF	TGTGCCAGCAGCTTAAGGACTAGCATAGATACGCAGTATTTT
TRBJ1-5	TRBD1	TRBV4-1	NA	CASSRRQGAEQPQHF	TGCGCCAGCAGCCGCCGACAGGGGGCGGAACAGCCCCAGCATTTT
TRBJ1-1	NA	TRBV27	NA	CASSLLVPNTEAFF	TGTGCCAGCAGTTTATTAGTACCGAACACTGAAGCTTTCTTT
TRBJ2-5	TRBD2	TRBV29-1	NA	CSVDRGREGTQYF	TGCAGCGTTGATCGGGGGAGGGAAGGGACCCAGTACTTC
TRBJ1-2	NA	TRBV18	NA	CASSPGPGNYGYTF	TGTGCCAGCTCGCCGGGCCCGGGAAACTATGGCTACACCTTC
TRBJ2-3	NA	TRBV6-1	NA	CASSVRVDTDTQYF	TGTGCCAGCAGTGTTCGGGTCGACACAGATACGCAGTATTTT
TRBJ2-5	TRBD2	TRBV7-3	NA	CASSSTGGIHQETQYF	TGTGCCAGCAGCTCAACGGGGGGGATTCACCAAGAGACCCAGTACTTC
TRBJ2-5	NA	TRBV5-1	NA	CASKSQGSRQETQYF	TGCGCCAGCAAGTCTCAGGGGTCGCGGCAAGAGACCCAGTACTTC
TRBJ1-3	TRBD1	TRBV6-5	few	CASRDRGGNTIYF	TGTGCCAGCAGGGACAGGGGTGGAAACACCATATATTTT
TRBJ2-1	TRBD2	TRBV13	NA	CASSSKTGLAGDVYNEQFF	TGTGCCAGCAGCTCAAAGACAGGGCTAGCGGGAGATGTCTACAATGAGCAGTTCTTC
TRBJ2-7	NA	TRBV30	NA	CAWTFSAGVEQYF	TGTGCCTGGACTTTTTCAGCCGGGGTCGAGCAGTACTTC
TRBJ2-3	NA	TRBV4-2	NA	CASSQDPSGTDTQYF	TGTGCCAGCAGCCAAGATCCTAGCGGCACAGATACGCAGTATTTT
TRBJ1-5	NA	TRBV6-6	NA	CASSQTAASNQPQHF	TGTGCCAGCAGTCAAACAGCGGCGAGCAATCAGCCCCAGCATTTT